Presented here are 21 T cell receptor beta chains from one specimen sequenced in a study of tumor-infiltrating lymphocytes in primary liver carcinoma. The source material, roughly 20-31 mg of unsorted bulk tissue, was used to co-extract RNA and DNA. TCR beta cDNA was made from roughly 500 ng total RNA with a constant-region primer. Employing slightly modified ARM-PCR, three nested multiplex PCR rounds were run, and these gave rise to the TCR beta libraries. Forward primers for TRBV1-TRBV30 and a C-beta reverse primer served the first two PCR rounds, at around 11 cycles each. Using its own MiXCR run on the multiplex PCR reads, TCRdb lists one record per CDR3 protein. The profile shows about 74,000 distinct CDR3 sequences, almost 70% of them singletons. Material for sequencing was liver tumor tissue from sampling region 4. Subset denoted: tumor region T4, right-lateral pole. Receptor source: a man aged 40-49 years with primary liver carcinoma and hepatitis B virus infection.

On this clonotype itself: Germline is not matched at one junction end, which may reflect a read error. J is TRBJ2-6 and V is TRBV4-1, with a tentative D call TRBD1 (5 bases). Germline V gene lookup returns CDR1 MGHRA and CDR2 YSYEKL. CDR3 length: 17 residues. In nucleotides, the CDR3 is TGCGCTAGCAGCCAAGATTCAGGAGCCACTGGGGCCAACGTCCAGACTTTC. Protein sequence: CASSQDSGATGANVQTF.

The sample holds one count of this clonotype. One end of the junction fails to match germline, which may point to a read error. This rearrangement joins TRBV5-4 to TRBJ2-7; perhaps TRBD1 as D (6 bases). CDR1 SGHNT and CDR2 YYREEE come from the germline V gene (reference sequence). The length of the CDR3 is 16 residues. The CDR3 DNA follows: TGTTCCAGCTGTCTAACCACAGGGATCCGTGGAGACGAGCAGTACTTC. Translated, it gives CSSCLTTGIRGDEQYF.

On this clonotype itself: Since no conserved phenylalanine or tryptophan closes the CDR3, a read error is the likely cause. The CDR3 protein is CANSLVGQDNEQFL. CDR3 sequence (DNA): TGTGCCAACAGCTTAGTTGGGCAGGACAATGAGCAGTTCTTG. The rearrangement joins TRBV11-3 to TRBJ2-1, with unresolved D. CDR1 is SGHNT and CDR2 is YENEEA in the germline V gene. The CDR3 has 14 residues.

In regard to this clonotype: A much larger clone differs from this one at a single base, so this may be a read error. This chain uses TRBV7-9 with TRBJ2-1; 9 nucleotides line up with TRBD2. The CDR3 totals 14 residues. CDR1 and CDR2 (germline): SEHNR, FQNEAQ (reference sequence). V lost 5 bases and J lost 5; bases outside the gene matches: 4. CDR3 sequence reads: CASSITSGHNEQFF. In nucleotides, the CDR3 is TGTGCCAGCAGCATAACTAGCGGGCACAATGAGCAGTTCTTC. Full variable domain (rest looked up from reference TRBV7-9 and TRBJ2-1): DTGVSQNPRHKITKRGQNVTFRCDPISEHNRLYWYRQTLGQGPEFLTYFQNEAQLEKSRLLSDRFSAERPKGSFSTLEIQRTEQGDSAMYLCASSITSGHNEQFFGPGTRLTVL.

In the case of this clonotype: It may be a read error: a sequence one base away is much more abundant. The chain recombines TRBV14 with TRBJ2-4; D call uncertain. Germline CDR1 SGHDN, CDR2 FVKESK. The CDR3 is 15 residues long. CDR3 nucleotide sequence: TGTGACAGCAGCCAAGTGGGTCGGCGAAATAACATTCAGTACTTC. Residues: CDSSQVGRRNNIQYF. The full variable domain, with the rest looked up from reference TRBV14 and TRBJ2-4, is EAGVTQFPSHSVIEKGQTVTLRCDPISGHDNLYWYRRVMGKEIKFLLHFVKESKQDESGMPNNRFLAERTGGTYSTLKVQPAELEDSGVYFCDSSQVGRRNNIQYFGAGTRLSVL.

The chain links TRBV29-1 to TRBJ1-1; D might be TRBD1 (5 bases). CDR3 size: 13 residues. The germline V gene encodes CDR1 SQVTM and CDR2 ANQGSEA. V gave up 6 bases and J gave up 5 bases, with 16 bases separating them. The CDR3, as DNA: TGCAGCGTCTACAGCGTGCCAGGGACTGAAGCTTTCTTT. It codes for CSVYSVPGTEAFF.

A remark on this clonotype: One junction end does not reproduce the germline sequence, and a read error may be involved. V gene TRBV11-2 combines with J gene TRBJ2-5, with D perhaps TRBD1 or TRBD2 (5 bases each). CDR1 SGHAT and CDR2 FQNNGV come from the germline V gene. The CDR3 runs 13 residues. The CDR3 sequence: CASSRGAQEAQYF. The DNA for the CDR3 is TGTGCCAGCAGCCGGGGCGCCCAAGAGGCCCAATACTTC.

As concerns this clonotype: Likely a read error: the CDR3 ends without its conserved phenylalanine or tryptophan. The chain joins TRBV6-6 to TRBJ2-7, with 9 nucleotides matching TRBD2. CDR1 and CDR2 (germline): MNHNY, SVGAGI (reference sequence). Germline trimming cut 7 bases from V and 9 bases from J; bases unmatched to any gene: 13. The CDR3 is 14 residues long. CDR3: CASNYVLAGGVQYS. CDR3 nucleotide sequence: TGTGCCAGCAATTATGTACTAGCGGGTGGTGTGCAGTACTCC.

As concerns this clonotype: Relative to the germline gene, one junction end is altered; a read error may explain this. The chain links TRBV6-5 to TRBJ1-2; D uncertain. Germline V gene lookup returns CDR1 MNHEY and CDR2 SVGAGI. The CDR3 loop spans 16 amino acids. In DNA, the CDR3 is TGTGCCGGCAGTTACTCTGGGCCGGGCATTAACTATGACTACACCTTC. It codes for CAGSYSGPGINYDYTF.

Notes on this clonotype: This may stem from a read error, because a much larger clone lies one nucleotide away. CDR3 bases: TGTGCCAGCAGCCCTACAATAGCCTATGGCTACACCTTC. This sequence encodes CASSPTIAYGYTF. The V gene is TRBV7-9, the J gene TRBJ1-2; D remains ambiguous. Trimming pared 5 bases from V and 4 bases from J, leaving 11 bases between. The CDR3 runs 13 residues. From germline, CDR1 is SEHNR and CDR2 FQNEAQ (reference sequence).

The table lists this clonotype with a count of one. The chain recombines TRBV6-1 with TRBJ2-1, with 11 positions matching TRBD2. The CDR3 loop spans 14 amino acids. Germline loops: CDR1 MNHNS, CDR2 SASEGT. J was trimmed by 9 bases and V by 8 bases; bases with no gene match: 9. The CDR3 DNA sequence: TGTGCCAGCCCACTAGCGGGAGCGATCAGTGAGCAGTTCTTC. Protein: CASPLAGAISEQFF.

This clonotype occurred once. CDR3 region: CASISKGRTEQYF. CDR3 sequence (DNA): TGTGCCAGTATCTCGAAAGGGAGAACCGAGCAGTACTTC. This chain uses TRBV6-5 with TRBJ2-7, with D maybe TRBD2 (5 bases). CDR1 MNHEY and CDR2 SVGAGI come from the germline V gene. Trimming pared 9 bases from V and 6 bases from J, leaving 18 bases between. The CDR3 has 13 amino acids.

As to this clonotype: A much more abundant neighbour one base away suggests this may be a read error. The chain links TRBV7-9 to TRBJ1-1; TRBD1 might be the D (5 bases). The CDR3 extends over 15 amino acids. Germline V gene lookup returns CDR1 SEHNR and CDR2 FQNEAQ (reference sequence). V lost 4 bases and J 1 base, leaving 13 bases between the germline ends. The CDR3 loop reads CASSSGGTGNTEAFF. The CDR3 nucleotides read TGTGCCAGCAGCTCAGGCGGGACGGGGAACACTGAAGCTTTCTTT. Supplemented by reference TRBV7-9 and TRBJ1-1, the full variable domain reads DTGVSQNPRHKITKRGQNVTFRCDPISEHNRLYWYRQTLGQGPEFLTYFQNEAQLEKSRLLSDRFSAERPKGSFSTLEIQRTEQGDSAMYLCASSSGGTGNTEAFFGQGTRLTVV.

Many counts were recorded for this clonotype. The junction departs from the called germline gene at one end, perhaps through a read error. V gene TRBV12-3 or TRBV12-4 combines with J gene TRBJ2-1; TRBD2 agrees at 10 bases. CDR3 length equals 15 residues. The CDR3 DNA reads TGTGCCAGCAGTTTGGGGACTAGCGCCTACAATGAGCAGCTCTTC. This gives the protein CASSLGTSAYNEQLF.

A note on this clonotype: An end of the junction does not agree with germline; a read error may underlie this. The chain recombines TRBV7-8 with TRBJ2-3, with a weak D call TRBD1 (5 bases). The CDR3 extends over 15 amino acids. Germline CDR1 SGHVS, CDR2 FQNEAQ. CDR3 bases: TGTGTCAGCAGCCCGACAGTCCAGAGCACAGATACGCGGTATTTT. As protein: CVSSPTVQSTDTRYF.

CDR3 region: CASSLLRLDGYNQPQHF. For the CDR3, the DNA is TGTGCCAGCAGCTTATTAAGGCTGGACGGGTATAATCAGCCCCAGCATTTT. The chain is built from TRBV7-8 and TRBJ1-5; D is uncertain. This CDR3 is 17 amino acids long. The ends were cut back, 2 bases at V and 4 bases at J, with 18 bases in the middle. Germline-derived CDR1 and CDR2 are SGHVS and FQNEAQ. The full variable domain, rest sourced from reference TRBV7-8 and TRBJ1-5, is GAGVSQSPRYKVAKRGQDVALRCDPISGHVSLFWYQQALGQGPEFLTYFQNEAQLDKSGLPSDRFFAERPEGSVSTLKIQRTQQEDSAVYLCASSLLRLDGYNQPQHFGDGTRLSIL.

This clonotype was seen ten or more times. This chain uses TRBV5-4 with TRBJ2-2; D possibly corresponds to TRBD1 (6 bases). Germline lookup yields CDR1 SGHNT and CDR2 YYREEE (reference sequence). The CDR3 sequence is 13 residues long. V was pared by 4 bases and J by 4 bases, with 8 bases between. The CDR3 DNA sequence: TGTGCCAGCAGCCTACAGGGCACCGGGGAGCTGTTTTTT. Translation gives CASSLQGTGELFF. Using reference TRBV5-4 and TRBJ2-2 for the parts outside the CDR3, the full variable domain is ETGVTQSPTHLIKTRGQQVTLRCSSQSGHNTVSWYQQALGQGPQFIFQYYREEENGRGNFPPRFSGLQFPNYSSELNVNALELDDSALYLCASSLQGTGELFFGEGSRLTVL.

This clonotype was detected ten times or more. V usage is TRBV28 and J usage is TRBJ2-7, with 10 positions matching TRBD2. The germline V gene has CDR1 MDHEN and CDR2 SYDVKM. The junction had 4 bases not matched to a gene; V was cut back by 6 bases and J by 2 bases. CDR3 length: 14 residues. The CDR3 sequence: CASRSLAGAYEQYF. The CDR3 nucleotides are TGTGCCAGCAGATCTCTAGCGGGGGCCTACGAGCAGTACTTC.

CDR3 in amino acids: CASSPFSRDKNIQYF. The CDR3 nucleotides read TGTGCCAGCTCACCCTTCTCCAGGGATAAAAACATTCAGTACTTC. This sequence joins TRBV18 and TRBJ2-4; possible D gene TRBD1, 5 bases. Trimming took 3 bases from V and 4 from J, leaving 13 bases between them. Germline CDR1 is KGHSH and CDR2 is LQKENI. The CDR3 runs 15 residues.

Regarding this clonotype: The junction does not match germline at one end; this may be a read error. The chain is built from TRBV7-9 and TRBJ1-2; D may be TRBD1 (5 bases). Germline values: CDR1 SEHNR, CDR2 FQNEAQ (reference sequence). This CDR3 is built from 13 residues. In nucleotides, the CDR3 is TGTGACAGCAGCCCGGCAGGGATTTATGGCTACACCTTC. Protein product: CDSSPAGIYGYTF.

Turning to this clonotype: Mismatch with germline at one junction end may stem from a read error. The chain has TRBV7-8 and TRBJ2-1; D unresolved. The end of the DNA fits TRBJ2-5 better, so the J call may be wrong. This CDR3 region has 12 residues. CDR1 SGHVS and CDR2 FQNEAQ come from the germline V gene. The CDR3 reads CTSSLYQETQYF. The CDR3 nucleotides are TGTACCAGCAGCCTATATCAAGAGACCCAGTACTTC.